Detailed here is one T cell receptor beta chain. Measured with immunoSEQ multiplex PCR; TCRdb has only the in-frame clones, and not every one. Of around 150,000 clones listed, around four fifths were seen once; the top ten hold over 2%. Germline V gene data show CDR1 as PRHDT and CDR2 as FYEKMQ (reference sequence). V was clipped by 4 bases and J by 6 bases; unmatched bases: 7. There are 17 residues in the CDR3. This sample was included in a study of blood T cell repertoires in COVID-19. Input material: peripheral blood. The receptor comes from a man between 65 and 85 years old with acute or convalescent COVID-19. The chain uses TRBV13 and TRBJ2-2; 14 bases are a match to TRBD2. The CDR3 loop is CASSSPGTSGSSGELFF. CDR3 DNA sequence: TGTGCCAGCAGCTCACCGGGGACTAGCGGGAGTTCCGGGGAGCTGTTTTTT.